This paragraph covers one T cell receptor (beta chain) sequence. The target antigen is unknown. The sample belongs to a study of blood T cells in healthy people across ages. Overall study results and limits: Versus aged donors, long-lived donors had higher diversity and more naive CD4+ cells.

CDR1 is MGHDK and CDR2 is SYGVNS in the germline V gene. V gave up 9 bases and J gave up 3 bases, with 11 bases separating them. The CDR3 runs 12 residues. Combining a sample-barcoded 5' primer with a J-beta primer mix, a second PCR ran for about 7 to 11 cycles. TCRdb itself ran the 5' RACE reads through MiXCR, one entry per CDR3 protein. This repertoire shows 1.5 million to 1.9 million distinct CDR3 sequences, about 45% found once; its top ten account for around 4%. The chain joins TRBV25-1 to TRBJ1-2; TRBD1 is a possible D gene (6 bases). The clonotype was recovered from a woman aged 18 to 35 in good health. What was sequenced was blood. This CDR3 is CASYSGDYGYTF. The CDR3 coding sequence is TGTGCCAGTTACTCAGGGGACTATGGCTACACCTTC.